These 12 T cell receptor beta chains were all obtained from the same sample, sequenced in a study of shared clonotypes between healthy human individuals (dated by TCRdb to the early 2020s). Library creation used the immunoSEQ multiplex PCR assay. Not all clones reach the TCRdb copy of this immuneACCESS table, which keeps in-frame sequences only. Checked studies attribute under half of the gap to unresolved V genes and leave the rest unexplained. This sample comprises a few hundred thousand clones, 79% of them detected only once. The ten largest clones capture 9.5% to 15% of the sample. Sequenced: PBMCs. Receptors were obtained from a middle-aged woman in good health. Some clones in this sample may be carry-over from other donors' samples.

The CDR3 DNA reads as TGCGCCAGCAGCTTGGTCAGCGGGAGGGCCGGGTACAATGAGCAGTTCTTC. This gives the protein CASSLVSGRAGYNEQFF. The gene calls are TRBV5-1 and TRBJ2-1; 10 bases fit TRBD2. V was clipped by 0 bases and J by 4 bases; unmatched bases: 7. CDR1 and CDR2 (germline): SGHRS, YFSETQ. This CDR3 has 17 residues.

The J gene is TRBJ1-3, the V gene TRBV5-6; D perhaps matches TRBD1 (5 bases). The CDR3 sequence is 15 residues long. CDR1 is SGHDT, CDR2 YYEEEE, per germline. V was trimmed by 4 bases and J by 0 bases, leaving 11 bases between them. CDR3 loop: CASSRTSFSGNTIYF. CDR3 sequence (DNA): TGTGCCAGCAGCCGGACATCCTTCTCTGGAAACACCATATATTTT.

The chain has TRBV11-1 and TRBJ2-5, with D uncertain. Trimming stripped 4 bases from V and 4 bases from J, with 4 bases between. Germline CDR1 is SGHAT and CDR2 is FQDESV (reference sequence). The CDR3 contains 11 residues. This chain's CDR3 is CASSYGETQYF. CDR3 nucleotide sequence: TGTGCCAGCAGCTACGGAGAGACCCAGTACTTC.

This clone showed up just a few times. The chain couples TRBV19 to TRBJ2-3; 7 positions agree with TRBD2. Germline assignment: CDR1 LNHDA and CDR2 SQIVND (reference sequence). CDR3 size: 12 residues. V lost 4 bases, J lost 14 bases, and 9 bases stayed unmatched. The CDR3 nucleotides are TGTGCCAGTAGTACCCGGGAGGACCTTCGGTATTTT. Translation: CASSTREDLRYF. The complete variable domain, with remaining parts taken from reference TRBV19 and TRBJ2-3, reads DGGITQSPKYLFRKEGQNVTLSCEQNLNHDAMYWYRQDPGQGLRLIYYSQIVNDFQKGDIAEGYSVSREKKESFPLTVTSAQKNPTAFYLCASSTREDLRYFGPGTRLTVL.

The genes are TRBV25-1 and TRBJ1-2, with D perhaps TRBD1 (6 bases). Deletions cut 6 bases from V and 0 bases from J, with 17 bases between. The CDR3 length is 16 residues. Germline CDR1 and CDR2: MGHDK and SYGVNS. In DNA form, the CDR3 reads TGTGCCAGCAGGGGGGGGCTGTCGGAAGCTAACTATGGCTACACCTTC. Encoded protein: CASRGGLSEANYGYTF.

The rearrangement joins TRBV19 to TRBJ1-2, with 7 nucleotides matching TRBD1. The ends lost 3 bases at V and 7 bases at J; junction bases unmatched: 11. Germline V gene sequence: CDR1 LNHDA, CDR2 SQIVND (reference sequence). CDR3 length equals 15 residues. CDR3 protein: CASSMKGQLLGGYTF. CDR3 nucleotide sequence: TGTGCCAGTAGTATGAAGGGACAGCTTTTGGGTGGCTACACCTTC.

This sequence joins TRBV6-5 and TRBJ2-3; the match to TRBD2 covers 7 bases. V lost 5 bases to trimming and J lost 0 bases; unmatched junction nucleotides: 5. The CDR3 spans 15 residues. From germline, CDR1 is MNHEY and CDR2 SVGAGI. The CDR3 DNA follows: TGTGCCAGCAGTCCCTCTAGCGGCAGCACAGATACGCAGTATTTT. Encoded protein: CASSPSSGSTDTQYF.

The chain couples TRBV28 to TRBJ1-2; D unclear. The V gene's germline CDR1 is MDHEN and CDR2 SYDVKM. CDR3 size: 14 residues. V was cut by 6 bases and J by 2 bases, with 13 bases left in between. The chain's CDR3 is CASSQPPENYGYTF. The CDR3 bases are TGTGCCAGCAGCCAGCCCCCAGAAAACTATGGCTACACCTTC.

The V and J genes are TRBV30 and TRBJ2-6; D is perhaps TRBD1 (6 bases). CDR3 length: 20 amino acids. V lost 2 bases to trimming and J lost 0 bases, with 23 bases between them. Germline CDR1 and CDR2: GTSNPN and SVGIG (reference sequence). CDR3 sequence: CAWSRGPTGDLLSGANVLTF. In nucleotides, the CDR3 is TGTGCCTGGAGTCGGGGTCCGACAGGAGATCTCCTCTCTGGGGCCAACGTCCTGACTTTC. The full variable domain, its missing parts supplied by reference TRBV30 and TRBJ2-6, is SQTIHQWPATLVQPVGSPLSLECTVEGTSNPNLYWYRQAAGRGLQLLFYSVGIGQISSEVPQNLSASRPQDRQFILSSKKLLLSDSGFYLCAWSRGPTGDLLSGANVLTFGAGSRLTVL.

The gene calls are TRBV7-2 and TRBJ2-7, with D unresolved. Germline V gene lookup returns CDR1 SGHTA and CDR2 FQGNSA. This CDR3 has 14 residues. Trimming cost V 1 base and J 3 bases, with 10 bases left between them. The CDR3 DNA reads TGTGCCAGCAGCTTAGAACCGGGTAGCTACGAGCAGTACTTC. Translation gives CASSLEPGSYEQYF. Full variable domain (outside the CDR3, taken from reference TRBV7-2 and TRBJ2-7): GAGVSQSPSNKVTEKGKDVELRCDPISGHTALYWYRQSLGQGLEFLIYFQGNSAPDKSGLPSDRFSAERTGGSVSTLTIQRTQQEDSAVYLCASSLEPGSYEQYFGPGTRLTVT.

The gene calls are TRBV15 and TRBJ2-4; possibly TRBD1 for D (6 bases). Trimming cost V 3 bases and J 6 bases, with 27 bases left between them. This CDR3 is built from 19 residues. Per the germline V gene, CDR1 is LNHNV and CDR2 is YYDKDF (reference sequence). The CDR3 nucleotides are TGTGCCACCAGCAGTGGTGGGGGCGGGTTGCTACAAGGCAGAAACATTCAGTACTTC. It codes for CATSSGGGGLLQGRNIQYF.

The chain has TRBV11-3 and TRBJ2-7; D perhaps matches TRBD2 (6 bases). Trimming removed 2 bases at V and 2 bases at J, with 10 bases between. Per germline, CDR1 SGHNT and CDR2 YENEEA. This CDR3 has 14 amino acids. CDR3 amino acids: CASSLTTGAYEQYF. In DNA form, the CDR3 reads TGTGCCAGCAGCTTAACTACGGGAGCCTACGAGCAGTACTTC.